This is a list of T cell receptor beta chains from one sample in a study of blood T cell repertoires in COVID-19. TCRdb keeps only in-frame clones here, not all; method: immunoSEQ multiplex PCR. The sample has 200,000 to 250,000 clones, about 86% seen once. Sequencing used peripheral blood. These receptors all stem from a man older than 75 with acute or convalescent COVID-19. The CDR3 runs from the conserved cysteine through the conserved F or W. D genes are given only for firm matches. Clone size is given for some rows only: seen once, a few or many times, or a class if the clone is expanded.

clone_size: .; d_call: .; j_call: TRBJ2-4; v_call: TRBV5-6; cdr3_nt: TGTGCCAGCAGCAACAGTGACGGTCTAGCCAAAAACATTCAGTACTTC; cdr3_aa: CASSNSDGLAKNIQYF
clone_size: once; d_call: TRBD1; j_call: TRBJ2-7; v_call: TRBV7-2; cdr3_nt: TGTGCCAGCAGCCTGACAGGGGTCGAGCAGTACTTC; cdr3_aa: CASSLTGVEQYF
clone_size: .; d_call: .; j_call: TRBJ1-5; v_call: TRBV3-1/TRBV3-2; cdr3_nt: TGTGCCAGCAGCTTAGCCGGTAGCAATCAGCCCCAGCATTTT; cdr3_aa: CASSLAGSNQPQHF
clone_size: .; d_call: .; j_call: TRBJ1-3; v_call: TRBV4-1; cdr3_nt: TGCGCCAGCAGCCAAGGACAGTCCCCCTCTGGAAACACCATATATTTT; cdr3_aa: CASSQGQSPSGNTIYF
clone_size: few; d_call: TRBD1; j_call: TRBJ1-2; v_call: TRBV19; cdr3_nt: TGTGCCAGTAGTAACCGGCGACAGGGGGGAGGCTACACCTTC; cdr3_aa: CASSNRRQGGGYTF
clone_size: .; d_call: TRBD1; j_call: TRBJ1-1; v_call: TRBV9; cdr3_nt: TGTGCCAGCAGCCCCGGGACAGGGAACACTGAAGCTTTCTTT; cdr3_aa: CASSPGTGNTEAFF
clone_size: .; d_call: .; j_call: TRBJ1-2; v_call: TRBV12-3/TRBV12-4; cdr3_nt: TGTGCCAGCAGCAATACTAATAACTATGGCTACACCTTC; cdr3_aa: CASSNTNNYGYTF
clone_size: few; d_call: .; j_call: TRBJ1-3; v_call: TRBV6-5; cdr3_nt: TGTGCCAGCACAGCGTACTCTGGAAACACCATATATTTT; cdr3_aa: CASTAYSGNTIYF
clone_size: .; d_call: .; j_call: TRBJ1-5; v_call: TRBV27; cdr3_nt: TGTGCCAGCAGTTTTGGCGGGGTTGGCAATCAGCCCCAGCATTTT; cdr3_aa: CASSFGGVGNQPQHF
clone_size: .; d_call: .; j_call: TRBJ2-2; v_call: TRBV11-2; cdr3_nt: TGTGCCAGCAGCCTGTCCAGGGCGACGAACACCGGGGAGCTGTTTTTT; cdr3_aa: CASSLSRATNTGELFF
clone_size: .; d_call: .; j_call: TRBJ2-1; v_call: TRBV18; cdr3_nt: TGTGCCAGCTCACAGTCGGGACATTCCAATGAGCAGTTCTTC; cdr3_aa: CASSQSGHSNEQFF
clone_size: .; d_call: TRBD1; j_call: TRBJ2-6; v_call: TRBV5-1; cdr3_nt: TGCGCCAGCAGCTTCGGGACAGCGTCTGGGGCCAACGTCCTGACTTTC; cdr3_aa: CASSFGTASGANVLTF
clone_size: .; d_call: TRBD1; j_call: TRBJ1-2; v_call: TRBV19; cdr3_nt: TGTGCCAGTCGTCGGGGACAGGGACCCTATGGCTACACCTTC; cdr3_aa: CASRRGQGPYGYTF
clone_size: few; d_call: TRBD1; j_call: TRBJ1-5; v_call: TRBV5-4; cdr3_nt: TGTGCCAGCAGCTTGGGAGGGGGCATTGATCAGCCCCAGCATTTT; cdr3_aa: CASSLGGGIDQPQHF
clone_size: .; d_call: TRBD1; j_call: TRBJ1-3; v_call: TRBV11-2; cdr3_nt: TGTGCCAGCAGCGCTAACTACAGGGGATGGTTCCTCTCTGGAAACACCATATATTTT; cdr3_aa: CASSANYRGWFLSGNTIYF
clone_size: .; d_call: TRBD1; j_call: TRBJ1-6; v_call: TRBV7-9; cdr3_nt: TGTGCCAGCAGCTACGCCGGGACAGGGTTGCATAATTCACCCCTCCACTTT; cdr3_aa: CASSYAGTGLHNSPLHF
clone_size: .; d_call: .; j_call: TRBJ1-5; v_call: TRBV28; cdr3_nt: TGTGCCAGCAGCCTACGTAGCGGGTTCAATCAGCCCCAGCATTTT; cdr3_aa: CASSLRSGFNQPQHF
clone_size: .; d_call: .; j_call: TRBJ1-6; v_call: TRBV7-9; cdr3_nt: TGTGCCAGCAGCTTAGGGGTCTCCGGAGGCCTCCACTTT; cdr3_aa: CASSLGVSGGLHF
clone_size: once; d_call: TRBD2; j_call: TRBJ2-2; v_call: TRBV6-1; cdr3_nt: TGTGCCAGCAGTGAGCTAATAGGCAGGGAGGGCACCGGGGAGCTGTTTTTT; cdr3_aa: CASSELIGREGTGELFF
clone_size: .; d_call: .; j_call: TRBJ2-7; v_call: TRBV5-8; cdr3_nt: TGTGCCGGGTTCAGGGGGGCAGGAGTCGCCTACGAGCAGTACTTC; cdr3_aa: CAGFRGAGVAYEQYF
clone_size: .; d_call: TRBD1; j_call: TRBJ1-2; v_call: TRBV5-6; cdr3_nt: TGTGCCAGCAGCTCCGGGACAGGGGGCCGGGATGGCTACACCTTC; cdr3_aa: CASSSGTGGRDGYTF
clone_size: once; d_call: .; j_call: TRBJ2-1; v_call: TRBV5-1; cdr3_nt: TGCGCCAGCAGCTTGGGCGGGGAATACAATGAGCAGTTCTTC; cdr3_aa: CASSLGGEYNEQFF
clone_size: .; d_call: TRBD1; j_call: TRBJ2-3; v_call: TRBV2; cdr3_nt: TGTGCCAGCAGCCTTCAGGGGGGCACAGATACGCAGTATTTT; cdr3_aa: CASSLQGGTDTQYF
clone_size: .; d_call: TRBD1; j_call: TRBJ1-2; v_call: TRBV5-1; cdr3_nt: TGCGCCAGCGCTAGGAGAGGGGGCGAGGATGGCTACACCTTC; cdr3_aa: CASARRGGEDGYTF
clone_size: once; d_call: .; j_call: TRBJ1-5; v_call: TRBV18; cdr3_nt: TGTGCCAGCTCAAACGGGGCGGGGAGCAATCAGCCCCAGCATTTT; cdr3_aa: CASSNGAGSNQPQHF
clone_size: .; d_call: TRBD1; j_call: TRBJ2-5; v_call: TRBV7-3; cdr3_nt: TGTGCCAGCAGCCCGGGGACAGGGCTAGAGACCCAGTACTTC; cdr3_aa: CASSPGTGLETQYF
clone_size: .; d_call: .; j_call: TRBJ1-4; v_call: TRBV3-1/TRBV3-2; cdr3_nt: TGTGCCAGCAGCCTCACCCGCGGCGAAAAACTGTTTTTT; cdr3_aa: CASSLTRGEKLFF
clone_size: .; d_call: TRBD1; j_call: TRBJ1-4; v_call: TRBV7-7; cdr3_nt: TGTGCCAGCAGCCCCTCAGGGACAGGGGGTGAAAAACTGTTTTTT; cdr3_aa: CASSPSGTGGEKLFF
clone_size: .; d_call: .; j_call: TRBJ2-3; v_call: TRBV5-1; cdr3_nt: TGCGCCAGCAGCAGACAGGTTGAAGATACGCAGTATTTT; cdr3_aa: CASSRQVEDTQYF
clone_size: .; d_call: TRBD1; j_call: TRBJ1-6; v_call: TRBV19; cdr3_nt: TGTGCCAGTAGTATAGATCCCCCCTCTACAGGGGGCGGTTATTCACCCCTCCACTTT; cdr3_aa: CASSIDPPSTGGGYSPLHF
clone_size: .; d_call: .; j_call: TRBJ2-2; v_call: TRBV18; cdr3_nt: TGTGCCAGCTCACGAGTTGCAGGGGTCACCGGGGAGCTGTTTTTT; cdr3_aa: CASSRVAGVTGELFF
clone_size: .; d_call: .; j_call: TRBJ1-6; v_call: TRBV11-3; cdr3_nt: TGTGCCAGCAGCTTAGGGAGCAATCCACCCCTCCACTTT; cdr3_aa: CASSLGSNPPLHF
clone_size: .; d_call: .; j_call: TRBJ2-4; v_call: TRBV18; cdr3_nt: TGTGCCAGCTCACCAGGGGCAGATCCGCCAAACATTCAGTACTTC; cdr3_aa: CASSPGADPPNIQYF
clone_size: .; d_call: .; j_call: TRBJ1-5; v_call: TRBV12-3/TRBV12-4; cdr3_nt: TGTGCCAGCAGTCTCCCCAGTCAGCCCCAGCATTTT; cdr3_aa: CASSLPSQPQHF
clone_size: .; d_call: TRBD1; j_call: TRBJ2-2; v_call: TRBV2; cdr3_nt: TGTGCCACCTTGGGACAGTACACCGGGGAGCTGTTTTTT; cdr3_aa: CATLGQYTGELFF
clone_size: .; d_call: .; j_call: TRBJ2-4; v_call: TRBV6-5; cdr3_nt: TGTGCCAGCAGTCCCCGGGGAGGAAACATTCAGTACTTC; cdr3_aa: CASSPRGGNIQYF
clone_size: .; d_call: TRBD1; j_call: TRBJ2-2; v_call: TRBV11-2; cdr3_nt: TGTGCCAGCAGCCTTCGGGACAGGGTTAAACGGGAGCTGTTTTTT; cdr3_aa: CASSLRDRVKRELFF
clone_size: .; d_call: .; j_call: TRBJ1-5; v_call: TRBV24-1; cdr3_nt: TGTGCCACCAGTTCAGGCGGGGGGAACAATCAGCCCCAGCATTTT; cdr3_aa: CATSSGGGNNQPQHF
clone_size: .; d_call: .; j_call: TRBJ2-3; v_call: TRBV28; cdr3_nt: TGTGCCAGCAGTTTCTATGTGGCGGGGCCGAGCACAGATACGCAGTATTTT; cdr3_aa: CASSFYVAGPSTDTQYF
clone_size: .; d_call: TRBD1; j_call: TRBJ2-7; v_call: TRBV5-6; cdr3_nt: TGTGCCAGCAGCTTGAAGGGGACAGCCTCGAGTACCTCCTACGAGCAGTACTTC; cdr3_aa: CASSLKGTASSTSYEQYF
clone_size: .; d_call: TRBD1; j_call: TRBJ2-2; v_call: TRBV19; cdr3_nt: TGTGCCAGTAGTATTACAGGGGTTAAGGGCGGGGAGCTGTTTTTT; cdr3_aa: CASSITGVKGGELFF
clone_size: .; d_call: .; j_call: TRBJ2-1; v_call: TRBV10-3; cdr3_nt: TGTGCCATCAGTGACCCGGGGTCGTCCTACAATGAGCAGTTCTTC; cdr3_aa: CAISDPGSSYNEQFF
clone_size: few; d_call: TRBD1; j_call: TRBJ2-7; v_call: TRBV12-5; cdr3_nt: TGTGCTAGTGGTTCCGGAATCCCGGGACAGGGGCTCTACGAGCAGTACTTC; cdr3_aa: CASGSGIPGQGLYEQYF
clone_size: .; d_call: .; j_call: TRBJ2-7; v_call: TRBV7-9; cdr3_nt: TGTGCCAGCAGCTTAAGGGGTTTTGATGGGAAATACGAGCAGTACTTC; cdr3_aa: CASSLRGFDGKYEQYF
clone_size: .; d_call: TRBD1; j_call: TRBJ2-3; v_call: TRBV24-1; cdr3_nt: TGTGCCACCAGTGAGACAGGGAGAGGGACAGATACGCAGTATTTT; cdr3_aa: CATSETGRGTDTQYF